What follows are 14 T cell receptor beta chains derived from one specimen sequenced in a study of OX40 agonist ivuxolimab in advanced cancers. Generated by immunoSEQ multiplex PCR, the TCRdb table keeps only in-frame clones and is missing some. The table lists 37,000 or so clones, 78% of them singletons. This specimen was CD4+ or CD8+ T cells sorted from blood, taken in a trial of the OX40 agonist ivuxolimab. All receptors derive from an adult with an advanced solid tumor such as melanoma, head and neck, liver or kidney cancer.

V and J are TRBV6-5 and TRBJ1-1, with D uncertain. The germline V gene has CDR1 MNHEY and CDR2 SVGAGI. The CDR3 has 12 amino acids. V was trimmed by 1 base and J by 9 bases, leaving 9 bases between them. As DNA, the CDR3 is TGTGCCAGCAGTTACTACCAAGATCAAGCTTTCTTT. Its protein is CASSYYQDQAFF.

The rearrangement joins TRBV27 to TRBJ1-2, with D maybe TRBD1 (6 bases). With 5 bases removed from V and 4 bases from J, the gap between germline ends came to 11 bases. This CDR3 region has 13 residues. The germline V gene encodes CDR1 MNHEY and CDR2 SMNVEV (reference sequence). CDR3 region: CASSIGQRYGYTF. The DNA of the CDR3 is TGTGCCAGCAGTATAGGACAGCGCTATGGCTACACCTTC.

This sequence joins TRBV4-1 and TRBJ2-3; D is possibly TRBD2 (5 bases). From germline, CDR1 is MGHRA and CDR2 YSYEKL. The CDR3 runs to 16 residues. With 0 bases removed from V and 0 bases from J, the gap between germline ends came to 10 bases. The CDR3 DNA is TGCGCCAGCAGCCAAGATCCAAGAGGGAGCACAGATACGCAGTATTTT. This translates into CASSQDPRGSTDTQYF.

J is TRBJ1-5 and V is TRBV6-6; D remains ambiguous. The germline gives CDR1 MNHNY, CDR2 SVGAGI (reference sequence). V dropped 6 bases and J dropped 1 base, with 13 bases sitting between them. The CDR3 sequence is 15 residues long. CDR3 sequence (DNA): TGTGCCAGCAGATTCCTCCTGGGAAGCAATCAGCCCCAGCATTTT. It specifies CASRFLLGSNQPQHF.

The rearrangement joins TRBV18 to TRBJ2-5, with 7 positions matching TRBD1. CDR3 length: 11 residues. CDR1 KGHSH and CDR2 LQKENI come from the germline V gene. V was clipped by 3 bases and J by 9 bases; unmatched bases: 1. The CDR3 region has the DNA TGTGCCAGCTCACCCCAGGGGGCCCAGTACTTC. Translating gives CASSPQGAQYF.

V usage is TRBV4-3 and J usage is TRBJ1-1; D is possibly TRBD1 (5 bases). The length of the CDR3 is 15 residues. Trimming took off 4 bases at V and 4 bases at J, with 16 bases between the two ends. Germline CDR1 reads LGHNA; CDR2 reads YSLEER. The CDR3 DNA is TGCGCCAGCAGCCCCAGCTGGGGGGGTTTCACTGAAGCTTTCTTT. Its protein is CASSPSWGGFTEAFF.

For the CDR3, the DNA is TGCAGTGCTGGCGAGGTTATTGAAGCTTTCTTT. The encoded protein is CSAGEVIEAFF. The V call is TRBV20-1, the J call TRBJ1-1; D is unclear. Per germline, CDR1 DFQATT and CDR2 SNEGSKA (reference sequence). Trimming shortened V by 5 bases and J by 7 bases, and 11 bases separated the two germline ends. The CDR3 sequence is 11 residues long.

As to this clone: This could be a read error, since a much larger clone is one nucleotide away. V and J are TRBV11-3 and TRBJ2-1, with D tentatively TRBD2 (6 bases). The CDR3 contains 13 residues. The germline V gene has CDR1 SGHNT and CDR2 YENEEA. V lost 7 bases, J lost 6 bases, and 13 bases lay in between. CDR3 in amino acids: CASNYAGGNEQFF. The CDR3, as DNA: TGTGCCAGCAACTACGCCGGGGGCAATGAGCAGTTCTTC.

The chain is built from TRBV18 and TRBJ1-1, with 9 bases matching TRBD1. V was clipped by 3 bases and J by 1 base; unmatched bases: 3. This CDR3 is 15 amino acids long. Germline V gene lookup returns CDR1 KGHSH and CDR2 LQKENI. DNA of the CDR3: TGTGCCAGCTCACCTATGGACAGGGGGAACACTGAAGCTTTCTTT. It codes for CASSPMDRGNTEAFF.

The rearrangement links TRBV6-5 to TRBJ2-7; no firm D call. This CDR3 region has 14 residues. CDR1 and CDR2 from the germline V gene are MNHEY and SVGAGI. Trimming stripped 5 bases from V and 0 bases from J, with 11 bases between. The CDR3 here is CASSIGSPSYEQYF. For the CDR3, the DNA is TGTGCCAGCAGTATCGGTAGTCCCTCCTACGAGCAGTACTTC.

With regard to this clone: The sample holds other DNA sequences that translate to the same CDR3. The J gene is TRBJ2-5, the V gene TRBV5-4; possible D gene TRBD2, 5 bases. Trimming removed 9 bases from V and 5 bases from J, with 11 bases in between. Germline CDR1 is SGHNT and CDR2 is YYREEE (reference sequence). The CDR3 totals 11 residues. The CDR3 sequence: CATGIGETQYF. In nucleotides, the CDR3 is TGTGCCACCGGGATCGGGGAGACCCAGTACTTC.

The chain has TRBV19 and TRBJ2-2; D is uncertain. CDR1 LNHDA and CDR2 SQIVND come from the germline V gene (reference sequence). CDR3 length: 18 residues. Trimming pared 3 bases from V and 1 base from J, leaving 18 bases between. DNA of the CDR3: TGTGCCAGTAGTATTGGGTCATTAAGGGCCCGGAACACCGGGGAGCTGTTTTTT. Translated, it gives CASSIGSLRARNTGELFF.

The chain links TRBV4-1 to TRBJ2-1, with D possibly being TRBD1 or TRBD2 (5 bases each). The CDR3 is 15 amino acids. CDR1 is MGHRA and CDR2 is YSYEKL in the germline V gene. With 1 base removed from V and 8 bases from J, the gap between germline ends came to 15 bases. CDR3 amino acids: CASSQGAGTAYEQFF. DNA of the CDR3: TGCGCCAGCAGCCAAGGGGCCGGGACGGCCTATGAGCAGTTCTTC.

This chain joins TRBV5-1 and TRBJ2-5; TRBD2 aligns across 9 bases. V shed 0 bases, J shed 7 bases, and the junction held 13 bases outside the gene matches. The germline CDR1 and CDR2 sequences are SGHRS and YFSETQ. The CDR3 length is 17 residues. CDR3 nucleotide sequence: TGCGCCAGCAGCTTGGCCCCCGCGGCGGGAGGGCCGGGGACCCAGTACTTC. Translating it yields CASSLAPAAGGPGTQYF.